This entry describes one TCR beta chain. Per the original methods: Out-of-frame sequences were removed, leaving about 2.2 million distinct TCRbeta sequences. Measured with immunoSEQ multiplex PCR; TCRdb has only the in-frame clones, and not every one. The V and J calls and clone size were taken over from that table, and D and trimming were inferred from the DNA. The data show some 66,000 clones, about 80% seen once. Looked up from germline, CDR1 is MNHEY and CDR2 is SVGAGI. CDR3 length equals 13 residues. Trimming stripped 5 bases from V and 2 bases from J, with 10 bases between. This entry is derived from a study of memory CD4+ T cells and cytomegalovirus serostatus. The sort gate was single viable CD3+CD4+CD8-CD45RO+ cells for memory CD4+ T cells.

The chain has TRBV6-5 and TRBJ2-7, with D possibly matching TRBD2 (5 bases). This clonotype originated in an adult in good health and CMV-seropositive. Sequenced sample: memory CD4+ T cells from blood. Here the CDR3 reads CASSEDLTYEQYF. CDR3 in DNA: TGTGCCAGCAGTGAGGACTTGACCTACGAGCAGTACTTC.